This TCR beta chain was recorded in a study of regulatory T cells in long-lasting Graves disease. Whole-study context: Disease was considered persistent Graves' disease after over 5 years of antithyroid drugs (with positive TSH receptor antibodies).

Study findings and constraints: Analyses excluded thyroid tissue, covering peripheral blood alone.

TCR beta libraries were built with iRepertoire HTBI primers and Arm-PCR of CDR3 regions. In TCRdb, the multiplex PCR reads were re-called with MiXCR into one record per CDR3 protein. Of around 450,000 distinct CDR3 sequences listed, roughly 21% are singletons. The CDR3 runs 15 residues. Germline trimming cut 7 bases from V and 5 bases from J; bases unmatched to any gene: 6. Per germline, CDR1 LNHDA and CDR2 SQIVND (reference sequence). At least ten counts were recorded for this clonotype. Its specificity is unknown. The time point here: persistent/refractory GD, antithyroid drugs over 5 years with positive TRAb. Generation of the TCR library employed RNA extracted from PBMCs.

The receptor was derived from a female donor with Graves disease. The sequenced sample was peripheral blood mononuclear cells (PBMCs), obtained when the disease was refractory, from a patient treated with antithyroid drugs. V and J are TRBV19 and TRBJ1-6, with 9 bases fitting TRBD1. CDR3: CASNQGTGNNSPLHF. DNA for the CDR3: TGTGCCAGTAACCAGGGGACAGGGAATAATTCACCCCTCCACTTT.